This entry is about one T cell receptor (beta chain). The antigen remains unidentified. Germline V gene lookup returns CDR1 SGHRS and CDR2 YFSETQ. The CDR3 is 14 residues long. The V and J ends lost 4 bases and 0 bases, in that order; junction bases with no gene match: 0. The data derive from a study of shared clonotypes between healthy human individuals. The method was immunoSEQ multiplex PCR; TCRdb's version includes in-frame clones alone and lacks a portion of them. The profile covers 2,500,000 or so clones, with 85% to 95% appearing a single time and over 0.12% taken by the ten largest. Study-wide results and limits: Generally, naive subsets came out with larger estimated richness than memory subsets. Few donors limited the genetic and exposure-history diversity represented. Relative to their counterparts shared across all four donors, non-shared clonotypes exhibited diminished generation probabilities.

This sequence joins TRBV5-1 and TRBJ1-4, with 7 bases fitting TRBD1. This receptor was identified in a young man in good health. Input material: naive CD4+ T cells sorted from blood. Subset noted: CD45RA+ positively selected. CDR3 nucleotide sequence: TGCGCCAGCAGCGACAGGGCAACTAATGAAAAACTGTTTTTT. It encodes CASSDRATNEKLFF.